This T cell receptor beta chain was observed in a study of a mutant IDH1 vaccine in newly diagnosed glioma. Across the whole study: Across weeks 1, 3, 5, 7, 11, 15, 19 and 23, patients received a vaccination each time, eight in all. Vaccine dosing followed radiotherapy by 4-6 weeks, or accompanied temozolomide cycles.

Clones were sequenced by immunoSEQ multiplex PCR, and TCRdb holds only the in-frame ones, with some missing. This sample carries about 23,000 clones, around 80% of them seen once, and the ten largest clones take 8% to 10%. General study points: Pseudoprogression looked unconnected to shifts in top peripheral T cell clonotypes.

For this clone: Its antigen remains unidentified.

Noted time point: week 11, during vaccination. Vaccine doses each comprised 300 ug of mutant IDH1 20-mer peptide, with topical imiquimod. In every donor, the tumor was a new WHO grade 3 or 4 IDH1-mutant, ATRX-lost astrocytoma. This TCR was sampled from a man in his forties with glioma. This material consisted of PBMCs, taken from a glioma patient whose treatment included an IDH1 peptide vaccine.

The CDR3 region is CASSLGGQGVNEQFF. The CDR3 DNA follows: TGTGCCAGCAGTTTAGGGGGACAGGGGGTAAATGAGCAGTTCTTC. The chain uses TRBV27 and TRBJ2-1; 11 positions agree with TRBD1. After removal of 2 bases from V and 7 bases from J, the junction contained 4 bases not matched to a gene. This CDR3 region has 15 residues. Germline V CDR1 and CDR2: MNHEY, SMNVEV (reference sequence).